Below are 3 T cell receptor beta chains sequenced from a single sample in a study of shared clonotypes between healthy human individuals. Repertoires were generated with immunoSEQ multiplex PCR, while TCRdb's copy carries only in-frame clones and drops some. The sample yields 2,100,000 or so clones, more than 90% seen once. Specimen: naive CD4+ T cells sorted from blood. Described subset: CD45RA+ positively selected. These receptors were taken from a man aged 18 to 30 in good health.

The genes are TRBV10-3 and TRBJ2-5; TRBD2 agrees at 9 bases. From germline, CDR1 is ENHRY and CDR2 SYGVKD. The V segment lost 8 bases and the J segment 4 bases; nucleotides outside the gene matches: 5. The CDR3 is 13 residues long. The CDR3 coding sequence is TGTGCCATCGACGGCGGGAGGGGAGAGACCCAGTACTTC. It encodes CAIDGGRGETQYF.

Regarding this clone: This sample also contains other DNA sequences that code for the same CDR3. The CDR3 region has the DNA TGTGCCAGCTCACCACGAGGGGACACCGGGGAGCTGTTTTTT. This codes for CASSPRGDTGELFF. The chain has TRBV18 and TRBJ2-2; D possibly uses TRBD1 or TRBD2 (5 bases each). Trimming removed 1 base at V and 3 bases at J, with 6 bases between. The CDR3 is 14 amino acids. Germline-derived CDR1 and CDR2 are KGHSH and LQKENI.

This sequence joins TRBV5-1 and TRBJ2-5; D is possibly TRBD1 (6 bases). Germline assignment: CDR1 SGHRS and CDR2 YFSETQ. V gave up 3 bases and J gave up 2 bases, with 17 bases separating them. The CDR3 loop spans 16 amino acids. CDR3 in amino acids: CASSYPLGQTQETQYF. Written as DNA, the CDR3 is TGCGCCAGCAGCTACCCTCTAGGACAGACACAAGAGACCCAGTACTTC. The whole variable domain, remainder taken from reference TRBV5-1 and TRBJ2-5, is KAGVTQTPRYLIKTRGQQVTLSCSPISGHRSVSWYQQTPGQGLQFLFEYFSETQRNKGNFPGRFSGRQFSNSRSEMNVSTLELGDSALYLCASSYPLGQTQETQYFGPGTRLLVL.